What follows is one T cell receptor (beta chain) and its context. Its antigen is not identified. The sample's treatment: around 19 received Ad26.COV2.S at low or high dose, single or two shots; 5 received placebo; per-sample allocation not given. Samples analyzed were those drawn on day 63 after the first vaccine or placebo injection. The sample originates from a study of Ad26.COV2.S vaccination and SARS-CoV-2 variants. Data came from immunoSEQ multiplex PCR; TCRdb stores just in-frame clones and leaves some out. The sample has fewer than 800,000 clones, roughly nine tenths seen once; the top ten hold about 1.5%. General study findings and limits: Following vaccination, spike-specific CD8+ and CD4+ T cell responses reportedly exhibited substantial breadth.

The ends were cut back, 4 bases at V and 7 bases at J, with 11 bases in the middle. CDR1 MGHRA and CDR2 YSYEKL come from the germline V gene. The CDR3 has 13 residues. This clonotype was sampled from a person aged 18-65 years who received the Ad26.COV2.S COVID-19 vaccine or a placebo. This sequence joins TRBV4-1 and TRBJ1-5, with no clear D. The specimen was peripheral blood, collected in a trial of Ad26.COV2.S vaccine versus placebo. CDR3 DNA: TGCGCCAGCAGCCGCAGCTTTATGCAGCCCCAGCATTTT. Protein sequence: CASSRSFMQPQHF.